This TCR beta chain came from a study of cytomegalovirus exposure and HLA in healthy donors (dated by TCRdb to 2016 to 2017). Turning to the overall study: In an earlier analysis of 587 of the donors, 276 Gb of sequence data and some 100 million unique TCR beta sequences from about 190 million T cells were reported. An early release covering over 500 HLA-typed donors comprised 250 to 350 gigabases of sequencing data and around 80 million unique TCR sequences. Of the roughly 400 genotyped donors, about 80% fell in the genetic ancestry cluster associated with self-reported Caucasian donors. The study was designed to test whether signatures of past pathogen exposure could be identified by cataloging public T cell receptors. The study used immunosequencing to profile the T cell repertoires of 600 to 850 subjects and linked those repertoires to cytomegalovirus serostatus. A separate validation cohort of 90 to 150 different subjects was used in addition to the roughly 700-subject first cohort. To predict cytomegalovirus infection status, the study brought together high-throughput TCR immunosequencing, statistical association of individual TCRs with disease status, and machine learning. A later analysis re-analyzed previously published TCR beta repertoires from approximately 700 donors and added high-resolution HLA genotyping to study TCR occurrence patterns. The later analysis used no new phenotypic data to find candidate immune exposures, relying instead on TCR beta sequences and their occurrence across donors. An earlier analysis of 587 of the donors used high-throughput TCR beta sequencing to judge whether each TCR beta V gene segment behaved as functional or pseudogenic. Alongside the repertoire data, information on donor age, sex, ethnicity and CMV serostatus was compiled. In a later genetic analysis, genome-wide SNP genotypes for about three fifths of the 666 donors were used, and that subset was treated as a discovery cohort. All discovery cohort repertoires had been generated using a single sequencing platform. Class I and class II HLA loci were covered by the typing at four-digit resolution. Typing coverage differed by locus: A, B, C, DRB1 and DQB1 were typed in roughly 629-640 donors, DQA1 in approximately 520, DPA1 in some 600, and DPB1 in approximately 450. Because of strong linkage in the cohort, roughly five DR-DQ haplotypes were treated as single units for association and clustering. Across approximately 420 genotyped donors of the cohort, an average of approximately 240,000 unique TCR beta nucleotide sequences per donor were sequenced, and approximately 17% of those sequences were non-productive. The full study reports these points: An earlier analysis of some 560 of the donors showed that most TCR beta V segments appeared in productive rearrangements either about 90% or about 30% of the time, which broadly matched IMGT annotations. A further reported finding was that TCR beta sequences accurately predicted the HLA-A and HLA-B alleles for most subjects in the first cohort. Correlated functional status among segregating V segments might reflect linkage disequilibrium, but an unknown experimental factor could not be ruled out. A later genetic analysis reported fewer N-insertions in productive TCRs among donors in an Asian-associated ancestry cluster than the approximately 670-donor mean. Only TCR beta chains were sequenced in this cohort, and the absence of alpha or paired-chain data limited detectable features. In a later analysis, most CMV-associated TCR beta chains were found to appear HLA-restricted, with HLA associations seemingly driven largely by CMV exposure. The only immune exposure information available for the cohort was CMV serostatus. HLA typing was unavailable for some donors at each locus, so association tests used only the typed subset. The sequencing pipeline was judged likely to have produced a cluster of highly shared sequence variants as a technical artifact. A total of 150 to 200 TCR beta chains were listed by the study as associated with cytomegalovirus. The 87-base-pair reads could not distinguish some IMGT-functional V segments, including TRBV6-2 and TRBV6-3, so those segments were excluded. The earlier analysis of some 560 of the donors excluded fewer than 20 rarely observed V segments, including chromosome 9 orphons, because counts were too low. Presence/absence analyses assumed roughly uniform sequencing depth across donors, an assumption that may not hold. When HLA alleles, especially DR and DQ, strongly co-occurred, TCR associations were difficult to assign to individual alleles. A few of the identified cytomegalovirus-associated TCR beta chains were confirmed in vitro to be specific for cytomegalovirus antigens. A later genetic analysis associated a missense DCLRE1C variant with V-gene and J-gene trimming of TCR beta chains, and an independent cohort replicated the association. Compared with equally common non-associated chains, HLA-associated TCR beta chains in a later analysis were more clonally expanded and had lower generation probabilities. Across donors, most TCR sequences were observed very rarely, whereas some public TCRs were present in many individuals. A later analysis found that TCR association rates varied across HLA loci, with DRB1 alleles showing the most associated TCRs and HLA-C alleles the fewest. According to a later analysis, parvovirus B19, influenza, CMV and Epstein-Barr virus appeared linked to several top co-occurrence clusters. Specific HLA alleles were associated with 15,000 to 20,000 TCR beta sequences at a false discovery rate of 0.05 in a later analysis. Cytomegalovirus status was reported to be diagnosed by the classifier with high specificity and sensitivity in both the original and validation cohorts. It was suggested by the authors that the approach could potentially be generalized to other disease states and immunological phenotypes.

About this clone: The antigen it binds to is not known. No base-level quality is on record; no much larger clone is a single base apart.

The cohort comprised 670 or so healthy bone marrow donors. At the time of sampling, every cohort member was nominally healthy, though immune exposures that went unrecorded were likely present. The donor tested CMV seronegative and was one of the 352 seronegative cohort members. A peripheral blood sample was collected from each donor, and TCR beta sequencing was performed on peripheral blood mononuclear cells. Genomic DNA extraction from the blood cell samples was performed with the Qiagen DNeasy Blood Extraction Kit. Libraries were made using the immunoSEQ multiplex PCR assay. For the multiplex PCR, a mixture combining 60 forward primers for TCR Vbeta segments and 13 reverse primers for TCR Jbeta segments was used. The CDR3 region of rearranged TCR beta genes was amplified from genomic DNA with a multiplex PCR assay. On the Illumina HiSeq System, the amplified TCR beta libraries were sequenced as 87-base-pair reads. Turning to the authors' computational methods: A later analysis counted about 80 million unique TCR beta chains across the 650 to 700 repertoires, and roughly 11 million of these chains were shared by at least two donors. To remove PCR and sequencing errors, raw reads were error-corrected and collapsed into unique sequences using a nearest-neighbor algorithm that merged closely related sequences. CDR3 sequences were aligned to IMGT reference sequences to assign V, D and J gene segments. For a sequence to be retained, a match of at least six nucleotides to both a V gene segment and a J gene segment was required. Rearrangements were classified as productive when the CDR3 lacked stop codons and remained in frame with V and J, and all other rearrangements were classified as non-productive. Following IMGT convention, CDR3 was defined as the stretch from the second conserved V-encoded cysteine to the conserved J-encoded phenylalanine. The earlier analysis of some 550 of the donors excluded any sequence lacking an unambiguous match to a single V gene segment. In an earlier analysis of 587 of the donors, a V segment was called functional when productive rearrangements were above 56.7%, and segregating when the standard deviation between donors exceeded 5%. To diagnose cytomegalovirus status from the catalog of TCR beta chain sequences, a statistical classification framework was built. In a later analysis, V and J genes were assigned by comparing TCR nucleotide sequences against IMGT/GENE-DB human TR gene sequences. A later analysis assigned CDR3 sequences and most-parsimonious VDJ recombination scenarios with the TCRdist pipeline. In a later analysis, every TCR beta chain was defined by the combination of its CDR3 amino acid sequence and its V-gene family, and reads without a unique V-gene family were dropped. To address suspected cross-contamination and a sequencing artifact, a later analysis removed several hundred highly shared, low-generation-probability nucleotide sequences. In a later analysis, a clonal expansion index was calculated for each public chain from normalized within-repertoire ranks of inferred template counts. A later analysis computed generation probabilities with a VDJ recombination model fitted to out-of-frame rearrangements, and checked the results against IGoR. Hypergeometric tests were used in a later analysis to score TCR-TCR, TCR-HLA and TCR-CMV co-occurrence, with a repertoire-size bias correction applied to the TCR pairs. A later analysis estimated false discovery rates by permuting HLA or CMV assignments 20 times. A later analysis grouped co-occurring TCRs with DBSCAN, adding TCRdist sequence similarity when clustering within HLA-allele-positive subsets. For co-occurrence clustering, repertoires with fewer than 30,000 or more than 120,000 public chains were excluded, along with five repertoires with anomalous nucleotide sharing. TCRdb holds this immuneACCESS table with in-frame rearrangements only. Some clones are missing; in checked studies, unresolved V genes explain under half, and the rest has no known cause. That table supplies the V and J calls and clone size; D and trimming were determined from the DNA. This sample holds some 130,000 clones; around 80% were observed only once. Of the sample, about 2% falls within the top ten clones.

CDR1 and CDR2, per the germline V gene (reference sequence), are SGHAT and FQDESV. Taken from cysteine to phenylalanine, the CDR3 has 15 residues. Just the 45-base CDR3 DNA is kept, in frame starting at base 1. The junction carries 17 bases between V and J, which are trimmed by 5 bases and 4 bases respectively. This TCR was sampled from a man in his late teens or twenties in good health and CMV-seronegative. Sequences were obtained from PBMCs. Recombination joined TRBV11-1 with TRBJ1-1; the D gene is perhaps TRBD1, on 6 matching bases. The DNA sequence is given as TGTGCCAGCAGCCAAGTCACAGGGCGAGGCACTGAAGCTTTCTTT. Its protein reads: CASSQVTGRGTEAFF.